The 19 T cell receptor beta chains presented below share a single source sample, sequenced in a study of graft-versus-host responses after intestinal transplantation. These receptors lack a known antigen. Method: immunoSEQ multiplex PCR; TCRdb's copy keeps in-frame clones and lacks some. The sample lists about 130,000 clones; approximately 91% were seen once. The sample here was unstimulated CD4+ T cells sorted from spleen or lymph node cells, taken before intestinal transplant. These receptors were obtained from a human donor who received an intestinal transplant.

The rearrangement links TRBV28 to TRBJ1-1, with TRBD1 matching 9 bases. Trimming at V came to 6 bases and at J to 1 base, leaving 3 bases not matched to a gene. The V gene's germline CDR1 is MDHEN and CDR2 SYDVKM. The CDR3 is made up of 14 amino acids. The chain's CDR3 is CASRPGQGNTEAFF. The CDR3 coding sequence is TGTGCCAGCAGGCCGGGACAGGGGAACACTGAAGCTTTCTTT. Drawing the rest from reference TRBV28 and TRBJ1-1, the complete variable domain is DVKVTQSSRYLVKRTGEKVFLECVQDMDHENMFWYRQDPGLGLRLIYFSYDVKMKEKGDIPEGYSVSREKKERFSLILESASTNQTSMYLCASRPGQGNTEAFFGQGTRLTVV.

The chain recombines TRBV5-1 with TRBJ1-1, with D unclear. V lost 0 bases and J lost 0, with 9 bases in between. In germline, CDR1 is SGHRS, CDR2 YFSETQ. The CDR3 consists of 15 residues. CDR3 nucleotide sequence: TGCGCCAGCAGCTTGGGTGGGGTTATGAACACTGAAGCTTTCTTT. Its protein is CASSLGGVMNTEAFF.

The chain uses TRBV19 and TRBJ2-7, with D possibly being TRBD1 or TRBD2 (6 bases each). V dropped 6 bases and J dropped 0 bases, with 18 bases sitting between them. Per the germline V gene, CDR1 is LNHDA and CDR2 is SQIVND (reference sequence). This CDR3 is built from 16 residues. The CDR3 protein is CASRERGTDDSYEQYF. As DNA, the CDR3 is TGTGCCAGTAGAGAGAGGGGGACTGATGACTCCTACGAGCAGTACTTC.

This chain uses TRBV28 with TRBJ2-5; D is unresolved. The CDR3 length is 15 residues. The V end was cut by 3 bases, the J end by 1 base, with 12 bases between. Germline CDR1 is MDHEN and CDR2 is SYDVKM. In DNA form, the CDR3 reads TGTGCCAGCAGTTTTGTTACGGCCGGCCAAGAGACCCAGTACTTC. The encoded protein is CASSFVTAGQETQYF. The variable domain in full, completed from reference TRBV28 and TRBJ2-5, reads DVKVTQSSRYLVKRTGEKVFLECVQDMDHENMFWYRQDPGLGLRLIYFSYDVKMKEKGDIPEGYSVSREKKERFSLILESASTNQTSMYLCASSFVTAGQETQYFGPGTRLLVL.

J is TRBJ2-1 and V is TRBV5-1; 8 bases are a match to TRBD2. Germline assignment: CDR1 SGHRS and CDR2 YFSETQ. There are 15 residues in the CDR3. The trim removed 2 bases at V and 3 bases at J, leaving 4 bases unmatched. Here the CDR3 DNA reads TGCGCCAGCAGCTTAGGGGCGGGAGGCTACAATGAGCAGTTCTTC. This sequence encodes CASSLGAGGYNEQFF.

The chain has TRBV5-1 and TRBJ1-1; D is undetermined. CDR1 and CDR2 (germline): SGHRS, YFSETQ. The CDR3 sequence is 13 residues long. Between the trimmed V and J ends, which lost 1 base and 1 base, there was a span of 5 bases. Written as DNA, the CDR3 is TGCGCCAGCAGCTTGATGGCGAACACTGAAGCTTTCTTT. Translating gives CASSLMANTEAFF. Drawing the rest from reference TRBV5-1 and TRBJ1-1, the complete variable domain is KAGVTQTPRYLIKTRGQQVTLSCSPISGHRSVSWYQQTPGQGLQFLFEYFSETQRNKGNFPGRFSGRQFSNSRSEMNVSTLELGDSALYLCASSLMANTEAFFGQGTRLTVV.

The rearrangement uses TRBV10-3 and TRBJ1-5; perhaps TRBD1 as D (5 bases). Germline-derived CDR1 and CDR2 are ENHRY and SYGVKD. Trimming pared 0 bases from V and 7 bases from J, leaving 13 bases between. CDR3 length: 15 amino acids. The chain's CDR3 is CAISESGGQRQPQHF. For the CDR3, the DNA is TGTGCCATCAGTGAGTCTGGAGGACAAAGACAGCCCCAGCATTTT.

This chain connects TRBV5-4 to TRBJ2-3; 8 bases agree with TRBD2. The CDR3 loop spans 16 amino acids. CDR1 and CDR2 (germline): SGHNT, YYREEE (reference sequence). V lost 0 bases and J lost 9; bases outside the gene matches: 12. This chain's CDR3 is CASSLGAGGPLYTQYF. Written as DNA, the CDR3 is TGTGCCAGCAGCTTGGGGGCGGGAGGTCCCCTATACACGCAGTATTTT.

This chain connects TRBV5-5 to TRBJ1-2; D uncertain. V lost 0 bases and J lost 2, with 14 bases in between. Germline V gives CDR1 SGHKS, CDR2 YYEKEE (reference sequence). This CDR3 comprises 16 residues. The CDR3 sequence is CASSLAAAAANYGYTF. The CDR3 DNA reads as TGTGCCAGCAGCTTGGCCGCAGCGGCGGCGAACTATGGCTACACCTTC.

This rearrangement joins TRBV2 to TRBJ2-6; weak D call: TRBD1 (5 bases). Trimming removed 8 bases at V and 3 bases at J, with 14 bases between. This CDR3 has 15 residues. Germline V gene lookup returns CDR1 SNHLY and CDR2 FYNNEI. The CDR3 DNA sequence: TGTGCCAGCGGACCCCACAGGCTTGGGGCCAACGTCCTGACTTTC. It is translated as CASGPHRLGANVLTF.

The chain employs TRBV6-5 and TRBJ1-1; TRBD1 might be the D (6 bases). V lost 2 bases and J lost 3, with 13 bases in between. Germline loops: CDR1 MNHEY, CDR2 SVGAGI. The CDR3 is made up of 15 amino acids. CDR3 DNA: TGTGCCAGCAGTTACCGAGGACAGCTGGACACTGAAGCTTTCTTT. Translating gives CASSYRGQLDTEAFF.

The J gene is TRBJ1-2, the V gene TRBV10-3; D not certain. Germline-derived CDR1 and CDR2 are ENHRY and SYGVKD. CDR3 length equals 13 residues. V dropped 2 bases and J dropped 4 bases, with 8 bases sitting between them. In DNA form, the CDR3 reads TGTGCCATCAGTGAGGTTCGAGGCTATGGCTACACCTTC. Its translation: CAISEVRGYGYTF.

The V call is TRBV28, the J call TRBJ2-7, with a possible D match to TRBD2 (5 bases). The CDR3 loop spans 16 amino acids. Germline CDR1 and CDR2: MDHEN and SYDVKM. The V gene lost 6 bases and the J gene lost 0 bases, with 18 bases spanning the gap. The CDR3 DNA reads TGTGCCAGCAGACCCCGTCGTTTAGCGAACTCCTACGAGCAGTACTTC. Translated: CASRPRRLANSYEQYF.

The rearrangement uses TRBV28 and TRBJ2-2; TRBD2 aligns across 12 bases. Germline assignment: CDR1 MDHEN and CDR2 SYDVKM. This CDR3 has 17 amino acids. V lost 5 bases and J lost 7; bases outside the gene matches: 11. The CDR3 protein is CASSPPSGRAGGGELFF. CDR3 in DNA: TGTGCCAGCAGTCCTCCTAGCGGGAGGGCCGGAGGCGGGGAGCTGTTTTTT.

This clone was observed once. The chain links TRBV7-2 to TRBJ2-1; weak D call: TRBD2 (5 bases). Per the germline V gene, CDR1 is SGHTA and CDR2 is FQGNSA. V lost 2 bases and J lost 5, with 16 bases in between. The CDR3 runs to 16 residues. CDR3 sequence (DNA): TGTGCCAGCAGCTTAAGCTCTAGCCCTCCAAACAATGAGCAGTTCTTC. Protein sequence: CASSLSSSPPNNEQFF.

The chain uses TRBV28 and TRBJ2-6; no clear D. The CDR3 length is 12 residues. Deletions cut 7 bases from V and 2 bases from J, with 3 bases between. The V gene's germline CDR1 is MDHEN and CDR2 SYDVKM. In DNA, the CDR3 is TGTGCCAGCAAAGCTGGGGCCAACGTCCTGACTTTC. Protein sequence: CASKAGANVLTF.

This chain joins TRBV9 and TRBJ2-7; D possibly corresponds to TRBD2 (6 bases). V lost 0 bases, J lost 6 bases, and 22 bases lay in between. Germline loops: CDR1 SGDLS, CDR2 YYNGEE. CDR3 length equals 17 residues. CDR3 bases: TGTGCCAGCAGCGTAGACCCCCGGGGCACTAGCTTGAGCGAGCAGTACTTC. Protein product: CASSVDPRGTSLSEQYF.

The chain couples TRBV6-1 to TRBJ2-7; possibly TRBD1 for D (6 bases). Germline V lookup: CDR1 MNHNS, CDR2 SASEGT. The V gene lost 4 bases and the J gene lost 1 base, with 8 bases spanning the gap. This CDR3 has 13 residues. This CDR3 reads CASSATGSYEQYF. The CDR3 DNA follows: TGTGCCAGCAGTGCAACAGGGTCCTACGAGCAGTACTTC.

A single count supports this clone. The chain joins TRBV6-4 to TRBJ2-1, with 9 positions matching TRBD2. The germline V gene encodes CDR1 MRHNA and CDR2 SNTAGT. Trimming removed 2 bases from V and 8 bases from J; junction bases left unmatched: 16. The CDR3 covers 18 residues. The DNA of the CDR3 is TGTGCCAGCAGTGACGGGGGTAGCGGGAGCTTCGGGGTGGATGAGCAGTTCTTC. Residues: CASSDGGSGSFGVDEQFF.